This T cell receptor beta chain was sequenced in a study of human T cells and chemical hapten exposure. Broader study findings: There were significantly more large CDR3 similarity clusters among expanded TCRs than among controls.

TCRdb reanalysed the RACE reads using MiXCR and keeps one entry per CDR3 protein. The sample carries about 120,000 distinct CDR3 sequences, about 13% recorded once. Indicated time point: pre-sensitization, week 0. Treatment reported: therapeutic diphenylcyclopropenone sensitization with weekly scalp DPC. Ahead of applying each patch test, blood was sampled. Trimming at V came to 0 bases and at J to 5 bases, leaving 16 bases not matched to a gene. The CDR3 length is 20 residues. Germline CDR1 reads WSHSY; CDR2 reads SAAADI. Comments on this clonotype: What it recognizes is unknown.

This material consisted of whole blood, taken in connection with sensitization to the hapten diphenylcyclopropenone (DPC). The chain employs TRBV10-2 and TRBJ1-4, with 9 bases lining up with TRBD1. The receptor's source is a woman in her late teens or twenties with alopecia areata. Some clones in this sample may be carry-over from other donors' samples. CDR3 coding DNA: TGCGCCAGCAGTGAGTCCTATCCGGGACAGGGAAAGTGGGGAAATGAAAAACTGTTTTTT. As protein: CASSESYPGQGKWGNEKLFF.